This T cell receptor (beta chain) stems from a study of cytomegalovirus exposure and HLA in healthy donors. With 3 bases clipped from V and 5 bases from J, the junction kept 4 bases outside the gene matches. Germline V CDR1 and CDR2: SGHRS, YFSETQ. The CDR3 extends over 14 amino acids. Clones were sequenced by immunoSEQ multiplex PCR, and TCRdb holds only the in-frame ones, with some missing. Seen here are under 100,000 clones, approximately 96% observed once, and the top ten hold 0.78%. Sample: PBMCs. The rearrangement joins TRBV5-1 to TRBJ1-3; 8 nucleotides agree with TRBD1. The receptor was derived from a man younger than 30 in good health and CMV-seronegative. CDR3 region: CASSSGQGRNTIYF. The CDR3 DNA reads as TGCGCCAGCAGCTCCGGACAGGGCAGAAACACCATATATTTT.